This T cell receptor (beta chain) came from a study of blood T cells in healthy people across ages. The ends lost 4 bases at V and 7 bases at J; junction bases unmatched: 11. Germline CDR1 is SGHAT and CDR2 is FQNNGV. The CDR3 consists of 15 residues. Whole-study findings and limits: Investigators treated diversity estimates from one million T cells as underestimates.

Then a second PCR, running about 7 to 11 cycles, was carried out with a sample-barcoded 5' primer and a J-beta primer mix. TCRdb processed the 5' RACE reads anew with MiXCR; each CDR3 protein has one entry. In the table there are approximately 680,000 distinct CDR3 sequences, 32% of which are singletons. This clonotype was detected ten times or more. The antigen is unknown. The V and J genes are TRBV11-2 and TRBJ2-7; 9 nucleotides agree with TRBD1. The sequencing sample was made of blood. This TCR was sampled from an elderly woman in good health. CDR3 residues: CASSSGQGPLGEQYF. The CDR3 nucleotides read TGTGCCAGCAGCTCTGGACAGGGGCCCCTAGGGGAGCAGTACTTC.